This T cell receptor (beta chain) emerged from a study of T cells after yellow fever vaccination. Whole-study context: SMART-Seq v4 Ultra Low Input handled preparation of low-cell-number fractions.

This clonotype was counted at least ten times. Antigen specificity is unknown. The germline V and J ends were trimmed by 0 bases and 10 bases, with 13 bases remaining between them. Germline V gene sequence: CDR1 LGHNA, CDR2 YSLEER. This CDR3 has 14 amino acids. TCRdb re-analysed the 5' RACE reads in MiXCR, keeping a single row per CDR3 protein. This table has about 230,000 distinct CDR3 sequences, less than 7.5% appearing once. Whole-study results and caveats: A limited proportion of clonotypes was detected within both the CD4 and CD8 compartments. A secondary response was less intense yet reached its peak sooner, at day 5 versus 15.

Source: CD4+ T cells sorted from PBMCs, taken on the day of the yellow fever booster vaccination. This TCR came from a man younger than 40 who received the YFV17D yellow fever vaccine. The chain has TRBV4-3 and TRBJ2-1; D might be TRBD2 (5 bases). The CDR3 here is CASSQDQGRGEQFF. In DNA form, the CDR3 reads TGCGCCAGCAGCCAAGATCAAGGGCGCGGGGAGCAGTTCTTC.